These 23 T cell receptor beta chains were all obtained from the same sample, sequenced in a study of blood T cell repertoires in COVID-19. Profiling relied on immunoSEQ multiplex PCR, and the TCRdb table lists in-frame clones only, not all of them. Found here are approximately 230,000 clones, roughly 82% of them singletons; the top ten hold 4% to 6%. Sequences were obtained from peripheral blood. The receptors derive from a woman of 80 years or more with active or convalescent COVID-19.

This clone was seen only a few times. This chain links TRBV5-6 with TRBJ2-1; tentatively, D is TRBD1 (6 bases). Per germline, CDR1 SGHDT and CDR2 YYEEEE. Trimming shortened V by 2 bases and J by 9 bases, and 12 bases separated the two germline ends. CDR3 length: 13 residues. CDR3 in amino acids: CASSLGTITEQFF. The CDR3 DNA sequence: TGTGCCAGCAGCTTAGGGACAATTACTGAGCAGTTCTTC.

This clone was picked up one time. This chain links TRBV4-2 with TRBJ2-1, with 7 bases aligning to TRBD2. Germline CDR1 and CDR2: LGHNA and YNFKEQ. The CDR3 loop spans 15 amino acids. J was trimmed by 4 bases and V by 4 bases; bases with no gene match: 7. The CDR3 region has the DNA TGTGCCAGCAGCCGAACGGGGGGAAGGTACAATGAGCAGTTCTTC. The encoded protein is CASSRTGGRYNEQFF.

The chain combines TRBV6-5 with TRBJ2-1; 10 positions agree with TRBD2. The CDR3 has 13 residues. Germline CDR1 MNHEY, CDR2 SVGAGI. J was trimmed by 9 bases and V by 7 bases; bases with no gene match: 6. CDR3 sequence (DNA): TGTGCCAGCACTAGCGGGAGTCTGGGTGAGCAGTTCTTC. Its translation is CASTSGSLGEQFF.

The rearrangement uses TRBV5-1 and TRBJ1-4, with 7 bases fitting TRBD1. The CDR3 length is 14 residues. Trimming took 4 bases from V and 1 from J; bases not matched to a gene: 1. Germline V lookup: CDR1 SGHRS, CDR2 YFSETQ. The CDR3 nucleotides read TGCGCCAGCAGCGCAGGGGGAACTAATGAAAAACTGTTTTTT. Protein: CASSAGGTNEKLFF.

This chain connects TRBV2 to TRBJ2-7, with D maybe TRBD2 (7 bases). This CDR3 contains 15 residues. Looked up from germline, CDR1 is SNHLY and CDR2 is FYNNEI. V lost 3 bases and J lost 4, with 16 bases in between. The CDR3 DNA follows: TGTGCCAGCAGTGAGAGTTGGGGGGGCCAATACGAGCAGTACTTC. Its protein product is CASSESWGGQYEQYF.

The rearrangement links TRBV28 to TRBJ1-1; possibly TRBD1 for D (6 bases). Between the trimmed V and J ends, which lost 8 bases and 3 bases, there was a span of 13 bases. Germline-derived CDR1 and CDR2 are MDHEN and SYDVKM. This CDR3 is 13 amino acids long. The CDR3 is CASYTGLHTEAFF. Written as DNA, the CDR3 is TGTGCCAGCTATACAGGGCTACACACTGAAGCTTTCTTT.

The chain couples TRBV12-2 to TRBJ1-1; the D call in the table, TRBD1, was not verified against the DNA. TRBV12-2 is described as a pseudogene. This CDR3 region has 15 residues. CDR3 bases: TGTGCAAGTCGCCACGTTTTCAGGGCGAACACTGAAGCTTTCTTT. This encodes CASRHVFRANTEAFF.

The chain joins TRBV3-1 (or the pseudogene TRBV3-2) to TRBJ2-7, with a tentative D call TRBD1 (5 bases). V lost 5 bases and J 2 bases, leaving 10 bases between the germline ends. The length of the CDR3 is 13 residues. Per germline, CDR1 LGHDT and CDR2 YNNKEL (reference sequence). The CDR3 region has the DNA TGTGCCAGCAGCTTGGCAGGGACCTACGAGCAGTACTTC. Its translation: CASSLAGTYEQYF.

The chain employs TRBV7-6 and TRBJ2-1; a weak D match, TRBD1 (5 bases). Looked up from germline, CDR1 is SGHVS and CDR2 is FNYEAQ. The CDR3 covers 15 residues. The V end lost 2 bases, the J end lost 0 bases, and 8 bases lay between the germline ends. The CDR3 sequence is CASSLFQGSYNEQFF. The DNA for the CDR3 is TGTGCCAGCAGCTTATTTCAGGGCTCCTACAATGAGCAGTTCTTC. Complete variable domain (other parts from reference TRBV7-6 and TRBJ2-1): GAGVSQSPRYKVTKRGQDVALRCDPISGHVSLYWYRQALGQGPEFLTYFNYEAQQDKSGLPNDRFSAERPEGSISTLTIQRTEQRDSAMYRCASSLFQGSYNEQFFGPGTRLTVL.

The V gene is TRBV11-2, the J gene TRBJ2-3; D ambiguous. The V gene lost 1 base and the J gene lost 5 bases, with 7 bases spanning the gap. This CDR3 region has 13 residues. Germline CDR1 SGHAT, CDR2 FQNNGV. This chain's CDR3 is CASSLGLQDTQYF. The CDR3 DNA reads as TGTGCCAGCAGCTTAGGACTGCAAGATACGCAGTATTTT.

V usage is TRBV4-2 and J usage is TRBJ2-5; tentative D call: TRBD2 (5 bases). The CDR3 covers 13 residues. With 1 base removed from V and 2 bases from J, the gap between germline ends came to 5 bases. Germline CDR1 is LGHNA and CDR2 is YNFKEQ. The CDR3 sequence is CASSQGGQETQYF. In DNA form, the CDR3 reads TGTGCCAGCAGCCAAGGCGGGCAAGAGACCCAGTACTTC.

J is TRBJ1-2 and V is TRBV7-2, with a weak D call TRBD1 (6 bases). CDR1 is SGHTA and CDR2 is FQGNSA in the germline V gene. The CDR3 runs 16 residues. Trimming shortened V by 0 bases and J by 3 bases, and 14 bases separated the two germline ends. The CDR3 loop is CASSLAGEQGYYGYTF. Written as DNA, the CDR3 is TGTGCCAGCAGCTTAGCAGGGGAACAGGGCTACTATGGCTACACCTTC.

The chain uses TRBV28 and TRBJ2-5, with D possibly matching TRBD2 (5 bases). Per germline, CDR1 MDHEN and CDR2 SYDVKM. V lost 5 bases and J lost 5, with 18 bases in between. The CDR3 is 15 amino acids. CDR3 in amino acids: CASSESGSASETQYF. CDR3 DNA: TGTGCCAGCAGTGAATCGGGATCCGCCTCGGAGACCCAGTACTTC.

V gene TRBV7-9 combines with J gene TRBJ2-2, with D possibly being TRBD1 (6 bases). The CDR3 has 15 residues. Germline CDR1 reads SEHNR; CDR2 reads FQNEAQ (reference sequence). V was clipped by 3 bases and J by 7 bases, with 15 bases between them. The CDR3 DNA sequence: TGTGCCAGCAGCTTTGTGGGGGCGCCGGGCGGGGAGCTGTTTTTT. It encodes CASSFVGAPGGELFF.

The chain uses TRBV7-2 and TRBJ1-6, with TRBD1 matching 8 bases. Germline V gene data show CDR1 as SGHTA and CDR2 as FQGNSA. The CDR3 is made up of 16 amino acids. The V and J ends lost 4 bases and 6 bases, in that order; junction bases with no gene match: 8. The CDR3 loop reads CASSSRWTGSNSPLHF. The CDR3 region has the DNA TGTGCCAGCAGCTCTAGGTGGACAGGGTCTAATTCACCCCTCCACTTT.

The chain links TRBV27 to TRBJ1-6, with 12 bases lining up with TRBD1. The CDR3 extends over 18 amino acids. After removal of 6 bases from V and 2 bases from J, the junction contained 8 bases not matched to a gene. Germline V lookup: CDR1 MNHEY, CDR2 SMNVEV (reference sequence). The CDR3 protein is CASRSGQGAITYNSPLHF. The CDR3 DNA follows: TGTGCCAGCAGATCGGGACAGGGGGCTATCACCTATAATTCACCCCTCCACTTT.

The J gene is TRBJ1-2, the V gene TRBV29-1; 9 positions agree with TRBD1. The CDR3 loop spans 12 amino acids. The V and J ends lost 4 bases and 8 bases, in that order; junction bases with no gene match: 5. Looked up from germline, CDR1 is SQVTM and CDR2 is ANQGSEA. Here the CDR3 DNA reads TGCAGCGTTGGGACAGGGGAGTGGGGCTACACCTTC. This sequence encodes CSVGTGEWGYTF.

The chain is built from TRBV18 and TRBJ1-3, with 9 positions matching TRBD1. Germline loops: CDR1 KGHSH, CDR2 LQKENI. V lost 6 bases, J lost 3 bases, and 3 bases stayed unmatched. The CDR3 has 14 residues. CDR3 nucleotides: TGTGCCAGCTCCCCGGACAGGGGTGGAAACACCATATATTTT. Amino acid sequence: CASSPDRGGNTIYF. Full variable domain (rest looked up from reference TRBV18 and TRBJ1-3): NAGVMQNPRHLVRRRGQEARLRCSPMKGHSHVYWYRQLPEEGLKFMVYLQKENIIDESGMPKERFSAEFPKEGPSILRIQQVVRGDSAAYFCASSPDRGGNTIYFGEGSWLTVV.

The chain employs TRBV10-2 and TRBJ1-3, with a possible D match to TRBD1 (5 bases). V lost 3 bases to trimming and J lost 2 bases, with 14 bases between them. Germline V gene data show CDR1 as WSHSY and CDR2 as SAAADI. The CDR3 has 16 residues. The CDR3 spells CASSELMSGTGNTIYF. The CDR3 DNA follows: TGCGCCAGCAGTGAATTAATGTCAGGGACTGGAAACACCATATATTTT.

The gene calls are TRBV12-5 and TRBJ2-3, with 7 bases fitting TRBD1. With 2 bases clipped from V and 8 bases from J, the junction kept 19 bases outside the gene matches. Germline CDR1 LGHNT, CDR2 FRNRAP. The CDR3 consists of 18 residues. CDR3 sequence reads: CASGLSWTGQSPRATQYF. In DNA, the CDR3 is TGTGCTAGTGGTTTGTCCTGGACAGGACAAAGCCCTCGAGCTACGCAGTATTTT.

The chain employs TRBV5-1 and TRBJ1-2; 9 bases match TRBD1. The CDR3 totals 14 residues. Per germline, CDR1 SGHRS and CDR2 YFSETQ. Losses at the gene ends were 4 bases for V and 4 bases for J; bases not matched to a gene: 5. In DNA form, the CDR3 reads TGCGCCAGCAGCCAGGACAGGGGTCCCTATGGCTACACCTTC. Encoded protein: CASSQDRGPYGYTF.

This clone was counted only a few times. V is TRBV29-1 and J is TRBJ1-1, with D maybe TRBD1 (6 bases). This CDR3 spans 14 amino acids. Trimming took 3 bases from V and 5 from J, leaving 16 bases between them. Germline CDR1 is SQVTM and CDR2 is ANQGSEA. The CDR3 DNA reads as TGCAGCGTTGAGGGGGCCTCGGAGATTACTGAAGCTTTCTTT. Its protein product is CSVEGASEITEAFF.

This clone has just one count. The genes are TRBV29-1 and TRBJ1-1; the match to TRBD1 covers 7 bases. Germline V CDR1 and CDR2: SQVTM, ANQGSEA. The trim removed 4 bases at V and 5 bases at J, leaving 7 bases unmatched. This CDR3 is 13 amino acids long. In nucleotides, the CDR3 is TGCAGCGTTGGGAGGGGGCAAAGAACTGAAGCTTTCTTT. Its translation: CSVGRGQRTEAFF.